Following are 24 T cell receptor beta chains from one sample sequenced in a study of blood T cells in healthy people across ages. The authors ran a second PCR of about 6 to 11 cycles using a sample-barcoded 5' primer and a J-beta primer mix. Via MiXCR, TCRdb re-called the 5' RACE reads, giving one row per CDR3 protein. The sample consists of about 2 million distinct CDR3 sequences, about 50% of them appearing once. The sequenced sample consisted of blood. These receptors came from a woman aged 40 to 49 in good health.

The CDR3 spells CASSLDNRVNEQFF. CDR3 bases: TGTGCCAGCAGCTTAGATAACAGGGTCAATGAGCAGTTCTTC. This chain links TRBV7-2 with TRBJ2-1; TRBD1 might be the D (6 bases). Trimming cost V 1 base and J 6 bases, with 10 bases left between them. The germline V gene encodes CDR1 SGHTA and CDR2 FQGNSA. The CDR3 is made up of 14 amino acids.

The chain carries TRBV29-1 and TRBJ2-2, with D unclear. The V end was cut by 8 bases, the J end by 4 bases, with 11 bases between. Germline loops: CDR1 SQVTM, CDR2 ANQGSEA. The CDR3 totals 12 residues. CDR3 amino acids: CSHKGPTGELFF. The DNA of the CDR3 is TGCAGCCATAAGGGCCCCACCGGGGAGCTGTTTTTT.

The rearrangement joins TRBV27 to TRBJ1-6; D remains unclear. CDR1 MNHEY and CDR2 SMNVEV come from the germline V gene (reference sequence). Trimming shortened V by 4 bases and J by 0 bases, and 7 bases separated the two germline ends. The CDR3 consists of 15 residues. Written as DNA, the CDR3 is TGTGCCAGCAGTTCAATTCTCTCCTATAATTCACCCCTCCACTTT. This encodes CASSSILSYNSPLHF.

The chain employs TRBV6-5 and TRBJ2-3; D gene ambiguous. Germline V gene sequence: CDR1 MNHEY, CDR2 SVGAGI. The germline V and J ends were trimmed by 0 bases and 4 bases, with 14 bases remaining between them. This CDR3 comprises 16 residues. DNA for the CDR3: TGTGCCAGCAGTTACTCGATGGGCCCGGTTCCAGATACGCAGTATTTT. Protein: CASSYSMGPVPDTQYF.

The chain carries TRBV7-2 and TRBJ2-5, with D possibly being TRBD2 (6 bases). Judging by the DNA end, TRBJ2-7 fits better; the J call may be wrong. In germline, CDR1 is SGHTA, CDR2 FQGNSA. The CDR3 spans 12 residues. For the CDR3, the DNA is TGTGCCACCGCAGCGGGTTCATACGAGCAGTACTTC. This translates into CATAAGSYEQYF.

The chain combines TRBV28 with TRBJ2-3; D not certain. Germline V CDR1 and CDR2: MDHEN, SYDVKM. V was cut by 5 bases and J by 0 bases, with 12 bases left in between. This CDR3 region has 15 residues. The CDR3 is CASSPEWRSTDTQYF. Written as DNA, the CDR3 is TGTGCCAGCAGTCCCGAGTGGAGAAGCACAGATACGCAGTATTTT.

CDR3: CASSVGTQTNYGYTF. The CDR3 bases are TGTGCCAGCAGCGTAGGGACACAAACTAACTATGGCTACACCTTC. The V gene is TRBV9, the J gene TRBJ1-2, with a possible D match to TRBD1 (5 bases). Germline lookup yields CDR1 SGDLS and CDR2 YYNGEE. The CDR3 has 15 amino acids. V lost 0 bases and J 0 bases, leaving 9 bases between the germline ends.

A few counts support this clonotype. The CDR3 reads CSAAPTQGQYF. The CDR3 DNA is TGCAGTGCTGCCCCGACGCAGGGTCAGTACTTC. The chain recombines TRBV20-1 with TRBJ2-4; D is perhaps TRBD1 (5 bases). The V end lost 5 bases, the J end lost 12 bases, and 14 bases lay between the germline ends. The CDR3 is 11 amino acids. Germline-derived CDR1 and CDR2 are DFQATT and SNEGSKA (reference sequence).

The chain employs TRBV25-1 and TRBJ2-1, with D tentatively TRBD1 (5 bases). The CDR3 is 11 amino acids. V lost 4 bases and J lost 10, with 8 bases in between. The germline V gene encodes CDR1 MGHDK and CDR2 SYGVNS. The CDR3 region is CASSGQIEQFF. The CDR3 coding sequence is TGTGCCAGCAGTGGACAGATAGAGCAGTTCTTC.

The CDR3 DNA sequence: TGCGCCAGCAGTGAGTCGTGGCTAGCGGGGTCGGAGCAGTACTTC. Encoded protein: CASSESWLAGSEQYF. The genes are TRBV10-1 and TRBJ2-7, with 9 bases identical to TRBD2. V shed 0 bases and J 7 bases; nucleotides not matched to a gene: 7. CDR3 length: 15 amino acids. Looked up from germline, CDR1 is WNHNN and CDR2 is SYGVQD (reference sequence).

The V gene is TRBV5-1, the J gene TRBJ1-5; no definite D call. The CDR3 runs 14 residues. The V end was cut by 0 bases, the J end by 4 bases, with 8 bases between. Germline loops: CDR1 SGHRS, CDR2 YFSETQ. Here the CDR3 reads CASSLDPLNQPQHF. The CDR3 nucleotides read TGCGCCAGCAGCTTGGATCCCCTTAATCAGCCCCAGCATTTT.

The V call is TRBV3-1, the J call TRBJ2-1; 7 bases are a match to TRBD1. J gave up 7 bases and V 4 bases, and 7 bases lay outside the gene matches. Looked up from germline, CDR1 is LGHDT and CDR2 is YNNKEL (reference sequence). This CDR3 spans 14 amino acids. The CDR3 coding sequence is TGTGCCAGCAGCCCCGGGACAGAAAGTAATGAGCAGTTCTTC. Translation gives CASSPGTESNEQFF.

Points on this clonotype: The junction does not match germline at one end; this may be a read error. The genes are TRBV5-5 and TRBJ2-3; TRBD2 matches 10 bases. Germline loops: CDR1 SGHKS, CDR2 YYEKEE (reference sequence). This CDR3 has 16 residues. CDR3 in DNA: TGTGTCAGCAGCCGGAGAACTAGCGGGGCTGAAGATGCGCAGTATTTT. Translated, it gives CVSSRRTSGAEDAQYF.

The gene calls are TRBV4-2 and TRBJ2-5, with TRBD1 identical over 9 bases. The V segment lost 4 bases and the J segment 3 bases; nucleotides outside the gene matches: 15. Germline assignment: CDR1 LGHNA and CDR2 YNFKEQ. The CDR3 sequence is 18 residues long. The CDR3 sequence is CASSPSLVSRDREETQYF. CDR3 nucleotides: TGTGCCAGCAGCCCGAGCCTTGTTTCCCGGGACAGGGAAGAGACCCAGTACTTC.

V gene TRBV4-3 combines with J gene TRBJ2-4; no clear D. The tail of the sequence fits TRBJ2-5 better, so the J call may be wrong. Germline CDR1 and CDR2: LGHNA and YSLEER. The CDR3 loop spans 14 amino acids. This chain's CDR3 is CASSQEYAQETQYF. Written as DNA, the CDR3 is TGCGCCAGCAGCCAAGAGTACGCCCAAGAGACCCAGTACTTC.

This chain joins TRBV20-1 and TRBJ2-5; the match to TRBD2 covers 11 bases. The CDR3 loop spans 16 amino acids. V trimming: 0 bases; J trimming: 1 base; junction bases outside the gene matches: 4. Germline V gives CDR1 DFQATT, CDR2 SNEGSKA (reference sequence). The CDR3 here is CSAREVSGGVQETQYF. As DNA, the CDR3 is TGCAGTGCTAGAGAAGTTAGCGGGGGGGTCCAAGAGACCCAGTACTTC.

This clonotype was seen a few times. The chain employs TRBV20-1 and TRBJ2-5, with no clear D. This CDR3 is 12 amino acids long. Per germline, CDR1 DFQATT and CDR2 SNEGSKA (reference sequence). Trimming pared 1 base from V and 4 bases from J, leaving 7 bases between. The CDR3 sequence is CSARAQIETQYF. The CDR3, as DNA: TGCAGTGCTAGAGCCCAAATAGAGACCCAGTACTTC.

In its sample, this clonotype was seen once. This chain uses TRBV12-3 or TRBV12-4 with TRBJ1-4, with D perhaps TRBD1 (6 bases). The ends were cut back, 11 bases at V and 5 bases at J, with 18 bases in the middle. The CDR3 is 14 amino acids. The CDR3 loop is CACVQGLGNEKLFF. In DNA form, the CDR3 reads TGTGCCTGCGTACAGGGTTTGGGAAATGAAAAACTGTTTTTT.

This clonotype turned up a few times. The chain carries TRBV18 and TRBJ2-3; tentatively, D is TRBD2 (6 bases). The CDR3 sequence is 14 residues long. Deletions cut 8 bases from V and 1 base from J, with 13 bases between. In germline, CDR1 is KGHSH, CDR2 LQKENI. This CDR3 is CASQQQRGTDTQYF. The CDR3 DNA reads as TGTGCCAGCCAACAGCAGCGGGGCACAGATACGCAGTATTTT.

This chain joins TRBV4-2 and TRBJ2-4; D might be TRBD2 (6 bases). The DNA end lines up better with TRBJ2-7; the J call may be wrong. The CDR3 is 16 amino acids. The germline CDR1 and CDR2 sequences are LGHNA and YNFKEQ. This CDR3 is CASSQPGGTKTYEQYF. CDR3 nucleotides: TGTGCCAGCAGCCAACCGGGCGGGACCAAGACCTACGAGCAGTACTTC.

As DNA, the CDR3 is TGTGCCAGCAGCCAGATGACAGGGGGCGGGGGCAATGAGCAGTTCTTC. Its translation: CASSQMTGGGGNEQFF. The chain recombines TRBV7-2 with TRBJ2-1; 10 nucleotides agree with TRBD1. Germline assignment: CDR1 SGHTA and CDR2 FQGNSA. This CDR3 comprises 16 residues. V lost 5 bases, J lost 6 bases, and 10 bases stayed unmatched.

The rearrangement uses TRBV28 and TRBJ2-1; 7 bases are a match to TRBD2. The V segment lost 2 bases and the J segment 7 bases; nucleotides outside the gene matches: 5. CDR3 length equals 14 residues. Germline V gene sequence: CDR1 MDHEN, CDR2 SYDVKM. As DNA, the CDR3 is TGTGCCAGCAGTTTACCCCCGGGGGGTAATGAGCAGTTCTTC. Its translation: CASSLPPGGNEQFF.

This clonotype was seen many times. The V gene is TRBV29-1, the J gene TRBJ2-1, with 9 bases that match TRBD2. Germline CDR1 and CDR2: SQVTM and ANQGSEA. The V segment lost 3 bases and the J segment 5 bases; nucleotides outside the gene matches: 8. CDR3 size: 15 residues. The CDR3 is CSVDIQRGVDNEQFF. CDR3 nucleotide sequence: TGCAGCGTTGATATCCAGCGGGGGGTTGACAATGAGCAGTTCTTC.

This clonotype was observed a few times. The chain is built from TRBV7-2 and TRBJ2-1, with 7 bases aligning to TRBD2. The ends lost 5 bases at V and 0 bases at J; junction bases unmatched: 7. Germline assignment: CDR1 SGHTA and CDR2 FQGNSA. The CDR3 is 16 residues long. The CDR3 DNA sequence: TGTGCCAGCAGCATACAAGCGGGGAGCTCCTACAATGAGCAGTTCTTC. Its protein is CASSIQAGSSYNEQFF.